This TCR beta chain was recovered during a study of read filtering for tumor transcriptome and immune sequencing. This clonotype was seen many times. The library was built from roughly 400 ng RNA with molecular barcoded adaptors for alpha/delta and beta/gamma chains. Using its own MiXCR run on the reads, TCRdb lists one record per CDR3 protein. Among 85,000 or so distinct CDR3 sequences listed, 9% to 15% were seen once. The sample consisted of a population of CD138-negative cells sorted from bone marrow. This receptor was obtained from a donor at least 40 years old with multiple myeloma.

CDR3 bases: TGTGCCAGCAGTTACGGGACAGGGCGCACAGATACGCAGTATTTT. It yields the protein CASSYGTGRTDTQYF. The rearrangement uses TRBV12-3 or TRBV12-4 and TRBJ2-3; 9 nucleotides agree with TRBD1. J lost 1 base, V lost 4 bases, and 3 bases had no gene match. The length of the CDR3 is 15 residues.